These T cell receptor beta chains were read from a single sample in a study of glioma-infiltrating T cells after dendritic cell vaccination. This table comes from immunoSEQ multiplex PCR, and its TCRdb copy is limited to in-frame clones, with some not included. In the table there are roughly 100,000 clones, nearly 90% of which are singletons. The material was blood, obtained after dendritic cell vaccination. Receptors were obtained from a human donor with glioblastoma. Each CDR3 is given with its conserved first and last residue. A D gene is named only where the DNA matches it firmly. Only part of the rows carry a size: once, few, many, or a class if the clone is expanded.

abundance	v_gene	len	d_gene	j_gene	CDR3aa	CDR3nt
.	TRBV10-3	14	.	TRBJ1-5	CAISSGGANQPQHF	TGTGCCATCAGTAGTGGGGGGGCCAATCAGCCCCAGCATTTT
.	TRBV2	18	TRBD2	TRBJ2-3	CASSERRFRGEGADTQYF	TGTGCCAGCAGTGAAAGGAGGTTCCGGGGGGAGGGCGCAGATACGCAGTATTTT
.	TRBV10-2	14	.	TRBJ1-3	CASSEQGFGNTIYF	TGCGCCAGCAGTGAGCAGGGGTTTGGAAACACCATATATTTT
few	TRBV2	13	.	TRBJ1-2	CASSNGGGRGYTF	TGTGCCAGCAGCAACGGGGGGGGCCGGGGCTACACCTTC
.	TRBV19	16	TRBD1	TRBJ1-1	CASSIRDRTQNTEAFF	TGTGCCAGTAGTATCCGGGACAGAACTCAGAACACTGAAGCTTTCTTT
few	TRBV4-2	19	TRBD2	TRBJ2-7	CASSRDVPGLAGGPGEQYF	TGTGCCAGCAGCCGAGATGTCCCGGGACTAGCGGGAGGGCCGGGCGAGCAGTACTTC
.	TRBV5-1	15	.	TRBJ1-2	CASSFGSGGGYGYTF	TGCGCCAGCAGCTTTGGTAGTGGGGGAGGCTATGGCTACACCTTC
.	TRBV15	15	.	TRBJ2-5	CATSRLGGIDETQYF	TGTGCCACCAGCCGGCTCGGGGGAATAGACGAGACCCAGTACTTC
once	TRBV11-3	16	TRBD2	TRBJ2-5	CASSSWTSGIQETQYF	TGTGCCAGCAGCTCTTGGACTAGCGGGATTCAAGAGACCCAGTACTTC
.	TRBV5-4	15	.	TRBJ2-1	CASSVAQVGYNEQFF	TGTGCCAGCAGCGTGGCCCAGGTTGGCTACAATGAGCAGTTCTTC
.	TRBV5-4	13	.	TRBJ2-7	CASSPFSADEQYF	TGTGCCAGCAGTCCTTTTTCAGCGGACGAGCAGTACTTC
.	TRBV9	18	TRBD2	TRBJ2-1	CASSPLGTGTSTYNEQFF	TGTGCCAGCAGCCCTTTGGGGACCGGGACTAGTACTTACAATGAGCAGTTCTTC
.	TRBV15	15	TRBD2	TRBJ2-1	CATNPGVAGRDEQFF	TGTGCCACCAACCCGGGGGTAGCGGGACGGGATGAGCAGTTCTTC
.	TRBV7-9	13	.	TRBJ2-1	CASSLGVRDEQFF	TGTGCCAGCAGCTTAGGGGTCAGGGATGAGCAGTTCTTC
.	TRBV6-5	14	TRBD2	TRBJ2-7	CASSPAGESYEQYF	TGTGCCAGCTCCCCCGCGGGGGAATCCTACGAGCAGTACTTC
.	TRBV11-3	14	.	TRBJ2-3	CASSPDEGTDTQYF	TGTGCCAGCAGCCCCGACGAGGGCACAGATACGCAGTATTTT
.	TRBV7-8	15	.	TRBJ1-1	CASSLGGAGNTEAFF	TGTGCCAGCAGCTTGGGGGGAGCAGGAAACACTGAAGCTTTCTTT
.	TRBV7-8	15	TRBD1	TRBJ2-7	CASSQLVTGLSEQYF	TGTGCCAGCAGTCAGTTAGTGACAGGGCTTTCCGAGCAGTACTTC
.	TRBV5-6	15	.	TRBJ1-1	CASSPVGLGNTEAFF	TGTGCCAGCAGCCCCGTGGGCCTGGGGAACACTGAAGCTTTCTTT
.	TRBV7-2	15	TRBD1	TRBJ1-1	CASSPSGQGSTEAFF	TGTGCCAGCAGTCCGTCGGGACAGGGGAGCACTGAAGCTTTCTTT
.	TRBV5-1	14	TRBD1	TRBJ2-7	CASSQPGQGYEQYF	TGCGCCAGCAGTCAACCGGGACAGGGTTACGAGCAGTACTTC
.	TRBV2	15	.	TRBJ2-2	CASSAERQSTGELFF	TGTGCCAGCAGTGCCGAGCGGCAGTCCACCGGGGAGCTGTTTTTT
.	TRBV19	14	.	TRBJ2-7	CASSPALLSPEQYF	TGTGCCAGTAGTCCTGCCCTACTAAGTCCCGAGCAGTACTTC
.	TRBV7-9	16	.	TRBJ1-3	CASSLSTGLTGNTIYF	TGTGCCAGCAGCTTAAGTACAGGCCTCACTGGAAACACCATATATTTT
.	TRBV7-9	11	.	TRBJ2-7	CASSPDSLPTF	TGTGCCAGCAGCCCGGACAGTCTCCCAACCTTC
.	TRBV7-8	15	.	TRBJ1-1	CASSLDRFFNTEAFF	TGTGCCAGCAGCTTAGACCGGTTTTTCAACACTGAAGCTTTCTTT
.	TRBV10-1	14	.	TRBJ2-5	CASSESGYQETQYF	TGCGCCAGCAGTGAAAGCGGGTACCAAGAGACCCAGTACTTC
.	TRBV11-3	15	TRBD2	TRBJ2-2	CASSLVPSGTGELFF	TGTGCCAGCAGCTTAGTCCCTAGCGGCACCGGGGAGCTGTTTTTT
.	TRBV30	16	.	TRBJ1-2	CAWRRGRGSANYGYTF	TGTGCCTGGAGGAGGGGCCGGGGGTCGGCTAACTATGGCTACACCTTC
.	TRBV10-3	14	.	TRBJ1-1	CAIRGGRQAIEAFF	TGTGCCATCAGGGGGGGGCGACAGGCAATTGAAGCTTTCTTT
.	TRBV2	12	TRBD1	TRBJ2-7	CASNDRADEQYF	TGTGCCAGCAACGACAGGGCGGACGAGCAGTACTTC
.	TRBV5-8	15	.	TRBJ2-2	CASSIGRADTGELFF	TGTGCCAGCAGCATAGGGCGGGCGGACACCGGGGAGCTGTTTTTT
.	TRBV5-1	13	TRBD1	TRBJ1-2	CASRVSGQDGYTF	TGCGCCAGCCGGGTGTCGGGACAGGATGGCTACACCTTC
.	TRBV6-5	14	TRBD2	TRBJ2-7	CASKRLAVAYEQYF	TGTGCCAGCAAAAGACTAGCGGTTGCCTACGAGCAGTACTTC
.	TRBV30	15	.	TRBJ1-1	CAWTQREGAATEAFF	TGTGCCTGGACCCAGAGAGAAGGGGCTGCCACTGAAGCTTTCTTT
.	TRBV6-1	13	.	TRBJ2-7	CASSVRYPYEQYF	TGTGCCAGCAGTGTCCGGTATCCCTACGAGCAGTACTTC
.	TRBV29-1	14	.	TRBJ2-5	CSVDEQAILETQYF	TGCAGCGTTGACGAACAGGCCATCTTAGAGACCCAGTACTTC
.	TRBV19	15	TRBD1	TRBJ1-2	CASSTVTDRVYGYTF	TGTGCCAGTAGTACAGTAACCGACAGGGTGTATGGCTACACCTTT
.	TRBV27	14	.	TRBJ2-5	CASSFASARETQYF	TGTGCCAGCAGTTTTGCCTCAGCCAGGGAGACCCAGTACTTC
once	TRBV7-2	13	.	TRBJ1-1	CASSPSGGLKAFF	TGTGCCAGCAGCCCCTCGGGGGGCCTAAAAGCTTTCTTT
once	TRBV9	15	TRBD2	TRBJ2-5	CASSVASGIQETQYF	TGTGCCAGCAGCGTGGCTAGCGGAATTCAAGAGACCCAGTACTTC
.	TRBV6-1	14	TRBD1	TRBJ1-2	CASSSGQGNYGYTF	TGTGCCAGCAGCTCGGGACAGGGGAACTATGGCTACACCTTC
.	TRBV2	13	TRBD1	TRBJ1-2	CASSYTGVYGYTF	TGTGCCAGCAGTTATACAGGGGTCTATGGCTACACCTTC
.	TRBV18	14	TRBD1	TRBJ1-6	CASSPGQGASPLHF	TGTGCCAGCTCACCGGGACAGGGGGCGTCACCCCTCCACTTT
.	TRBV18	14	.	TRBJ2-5	CASSPPSILETQYF	TGTGCCAGCTCACCACCTTCTATTTTAGAGACCCAGTACTTC